This record looks at one T cell receptor beta chain sequence and its context. This clone came up a few times. Its antigen target is currently unknown. No per-base quality is available; no much larger clone lies one base away. Library prep was done by the immunoSEQ multiplex PCR assay. Imported from immuneACCESS, the table was reduced by TCRdb to in-frame sequences with V and J called. These copies leave out some clones; in studies compared against another copy, an unresolved V gene accounts for under half, and the cause of the remainder is not known. This sample holds under 75,000 clones; more than 85% were observed only once. Of the sample, more than 4% falls within the top ten clones. Compared with germline, V lacks 6 bases and J lacks 1 base; bases without a gene match: 5. The CDR3 has 15 amino acids, counting the end cysteine and phenylalanine. This entry keeps only the CDR3 DNA: 45 bases, framed from base 1. The CDR1 and CDR2 encoded by the germline V gene are KGHSH and LQKENI.

The source of the sample is a study of technical replicates of blood from a handful of donors (TCRdb year 2017). The chain is made from TRBV18 and TRBJ1-1, with 10 bases in between that match TRBD1. The sample consisted of PBMCs. This receptor was taken from a human donor in good health. Some clones in this sample may be carry-over from other donors' samples. The CDR3 protein sequence reads: CASSGGTGANTEAFF. The nucleotides are TGTGCCAGCTCGGGCGGGACAGGGGCGAACACTGAAGCTTTCTTT.